This T cell receptor beta chain was found in a study of shared clonotypes between healthy human individuals. The CDR3 length is 13 residues. The germline V gene encodes CDR1 MDHEN and CDR2 SYDVKM. V was pared by 3 bases and J by 4 bases, with 7 bases between. Original analysis: ImmunoSEQ sequences covered only the junction and lacked quality scores; filtering therefore differed. TCRdb's table, derived via immunoSEQ multiplex PCR, lists solely in-frame clones and lacks some. V, J and clone size are taken as reported in that table, and D and trimming were inferred from the DNA itself. The sample shows 2 million to 2.5 million clones, about 93% of them seen only once. Naive CD8 cells were CD45RO-negative, positively selected for CCR7, excluding terminally differentiated effector memory CD45RA+ cells.

The sequence derives from a man aged 18 to 30 in good health. Some clones in this sample may be carry-over from other donors' samples. The specimen was naive CD8+ T cells from PBMCs. This chain joins TRBV28 and TRBJ2-1; unclear D gene. CDR3 sequence (DNA): TGTGCCAGCAGTTTTCAGTATTACAATGAGCAGTTCTTC. It yields the protein CASSFQYYNEQFF.